This T cell receptor (beta chain) derives from a study of blood T cell repertoires in COVID-19 (dated by TCRdb to the early 2020s). For the wider study: Samples covering the acute and convalescent phases of COVID-19 were provided by collaborators in the United States, Italy and Spain. The prospective study material was composed of cDNA or gDNA derived from T cells, B-cell-depleted T cells, or PBMCs. Deeply sampled blood TCRbeta repertoires from subjects exposed to, actively infected with, or recovered from COVID-19 were included in the dataset. The repertoires were made available in a free public database intended to serve as a resource for research on the immune response to SARS-CoV-2. The samples were drawn from two sources: the first 160 participants of the ongoing ImmuneRACE study, and about 1,300 subjects contributed by 6 global collaborators. The sample metadata nearly always contained a de-identified subject ID, COVID-19 status, age in years and sex. HLA class I and class II types, where available, came from metadata supplied by the sample provider rather than from assay-based typing.

Comment on this clone: It lacks a known antigen. No quality values exist for individual bases; no much larger clone is one base distant.

In the prospective study, participants were roughly 18 to 89 years old, resided in 24 geographic areas of the United States, and were enrolled through a virtual design. To assign participants to cohorts, the prospective study relied on clinical history that participants themselves reported in a screening survey and a study questionnaire. Each participant in the prospective study had whole blood, serum and a nasopharyngeal or oropharyngeal swab collected by mobile phlebotomists. Participants in the prospective study had the option to provide additional blood draws and questionnaires over an approximately two-month period. Prospective study blood samples were shipped either frozen or at room temperature before DNA extraction. Paper-wide results and their limitations: How much clinical and demographic metadata was included differed by source and by participant, and the metadata was provided uncurated.

V is reduced by 0 bases and J by 4 bases, leaving a spacing of 12 bases between them. The CDR3 starts with the cysteine, ends with the phenylalanine, and has 15 residues. The sequence is cut down to CDR3 DNA, 45 bases in frame from base 1. CDR1 and CDR2 are read off the germline V gene as SGHTA and FQGNSA. TCRbeta CDR3 regions were amplified from genomic DNA using the immunoSEQ Assay, a bias-controlled multiplex PCR. In the authors' own workflow: The number of nucleated cells in each sample was estimated from the amplification of reference gene primers within the assay. To quantify the absolute abundance of each unique TCRbeta CDR3 rearrangement, sequence reads were collapsed and filtered. For each sample, productive Simpson clonality was calculated as the square root of Simpson's diversity index across productive rearrangements. TCRdb's version of the immuneACCESS table is confined to in-frame rearrangements and falls short of the full clone set. An unresolved V gene accounts for under half of the shortfall where checked; the remainder is of unknown origin. Clone size and the V and J calls come from that table; the DNA yielded D and trimming. The sample table shows roughly 130,000 clones, and roughly 80% are seen once. Of the sample, 5.5% falls within the top ten clones.

The sequenced material came from PBMCs or T cells enriched from blood (not recorded which). The sequence was obtained from a middle-aged man with acute COVID-19. The chain is assembled from TRBV7-2 and TRBJ1-2; TRBD1 could be the D gene, as 5 bases match. The CDR3 has the sequence CASSLAGDSGYGYTF. The nucleotides read TGTGCCAGCAGCTTAGCTGGGGACTCGGGCTATGGCTACACCTTC.